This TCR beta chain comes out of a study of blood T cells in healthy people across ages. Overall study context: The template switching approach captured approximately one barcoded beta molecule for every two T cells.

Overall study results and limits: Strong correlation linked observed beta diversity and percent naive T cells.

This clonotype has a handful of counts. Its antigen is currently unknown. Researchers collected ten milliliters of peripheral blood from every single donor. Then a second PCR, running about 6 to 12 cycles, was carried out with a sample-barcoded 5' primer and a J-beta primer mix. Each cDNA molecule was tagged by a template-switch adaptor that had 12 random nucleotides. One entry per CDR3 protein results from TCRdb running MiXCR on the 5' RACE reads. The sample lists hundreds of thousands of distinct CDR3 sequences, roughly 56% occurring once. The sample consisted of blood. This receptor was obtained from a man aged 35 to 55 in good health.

The CDR3 sequence: CASSLSWEQYF. The CDR3 bases are TGTGCCAGCAGTTTGTCGTGGGAGCAGTACTTC. The chain joins TRBV28 to TRBJ2-7; D not certain. The germline gives CDR1 MDHEN, CDR2 SYDVKM. The V end was cut by 3 bases, the J end by 7 bases, with 7 bases between. This CDR3 region has 11 residues.